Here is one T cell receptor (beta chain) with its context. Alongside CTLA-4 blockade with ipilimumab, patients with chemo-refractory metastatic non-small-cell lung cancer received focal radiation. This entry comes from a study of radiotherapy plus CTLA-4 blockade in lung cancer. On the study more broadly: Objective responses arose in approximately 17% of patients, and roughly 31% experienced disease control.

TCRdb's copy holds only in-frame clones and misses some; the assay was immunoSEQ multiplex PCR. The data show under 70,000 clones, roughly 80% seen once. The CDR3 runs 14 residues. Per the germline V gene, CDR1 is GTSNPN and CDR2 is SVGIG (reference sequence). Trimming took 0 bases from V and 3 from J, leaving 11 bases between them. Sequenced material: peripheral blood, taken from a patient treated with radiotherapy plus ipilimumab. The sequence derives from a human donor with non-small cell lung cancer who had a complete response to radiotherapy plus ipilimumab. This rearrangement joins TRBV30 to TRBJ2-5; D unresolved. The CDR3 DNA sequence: TGTGCCTGGAGTGTAAACGGAAGAGAAGAGACCCAGTACTTC. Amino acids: CAWSVNGREETQYF.